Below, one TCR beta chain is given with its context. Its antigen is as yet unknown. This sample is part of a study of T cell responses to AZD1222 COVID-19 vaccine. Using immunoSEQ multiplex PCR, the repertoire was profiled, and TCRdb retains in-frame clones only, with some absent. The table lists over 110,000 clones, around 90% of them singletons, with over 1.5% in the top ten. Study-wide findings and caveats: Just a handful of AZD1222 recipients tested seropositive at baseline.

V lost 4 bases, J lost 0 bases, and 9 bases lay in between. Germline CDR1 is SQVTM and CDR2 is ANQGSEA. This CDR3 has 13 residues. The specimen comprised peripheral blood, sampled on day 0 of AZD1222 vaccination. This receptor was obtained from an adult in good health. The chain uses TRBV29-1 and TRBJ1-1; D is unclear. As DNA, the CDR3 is TGCAGCGTTGTGCGCAGTGTGAACACTGAAGCTTTCTTT. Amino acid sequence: CSVVRSVNTEAFF.